Below are 4 T cell receptor beta chains sequenced from a single sample in a study of OX40 agonist ivuxolimab in advanced cancers. The table came from immunoSEQ multiplex PCR; TCRdb's copy has only in-frame clones and leaves some out. Among about 140,000 clones listed, about nine tenths were seen once. Specimen: CD4+ or CD8+ T cells sorted from blood, collected in a trial of the OX40 agonist ivuxolimab. The receptors come from an adult with an advanced solid tumor such as melanoma, head and neck, liver or kidney cancer.

The V gene is TRBV6-6, the J gene TRBJ2-7; 7 nucleotides line up with TRBD1. Germline lookup yields CDR1 MNHNY and CDR2 SVGAGI (reference sequence). This CDR3 is built from 14 residues. V lost 6 bases, J lost 1 base, and 6 bases stayed unmatched. As DNA, the CDR3 is TGTGCCAGCAGCCATCGGGACAGATCCTACGAGCAGTACTTC. It encodes CASSHRDRSYEQYF.

The rearrangement joins TRBV6-6 to TRBJ2-7, with 11 bases that match TRBD2. The junction had 1 base not matched to a gene; V was cut back by 9 bases and J by 3 bases. The V gene's germline CDR1 is MNHNY and CDR2 SVGAGI (reference sequence). The CDR3 loop spans 12 amino acids. The CDR3 nucleotides are TGTGCCAGGACTAGCGGGAACTACGAGCAGTACTTC. Its protein is CARTSGNYEQYF.

V gene TRBV30 combines with J gene TRBJ2-6; 7 bases map to TRBD1. The V segment lost 5 bases and the J segment 0 bases; nucleotides outside the gene matches: 13. Germline CDR1 GTSNPN, CDR2 SVGIG (reference sequence). This CDR3 has 18 residues. The CDR3 sequence is CAWLRGHRGVSGANVLTF. The CDR3 DNA reads TGTGCCTGGCTGAGGGGGCACCGGGGAGTCTCTGGGGCCAACGTCCTGACTTTC.

V is TRBV19 and J is TRBJ2-5; tentative D call: TRBD1 (5 bases). The CDR3 is 13 amino acids. The germline V gene encodes CDR1 LNHDA and CDR2 SQIVND (reference sequence). V was trimmed by 5 bases and J by 5 bases, leaving 12 bases between them. CDR3 residues: CASSPAGRETQYF. In nucleotides, the CDR3 is TGTGCCAGTAGTCCGGCAGGGCGTGAGACCCAGTACTTC.